This is a list of T cell receptor beta chains from one sample in a study of monozygotic twins with inflammatory bowel disease. TCRdb re-called the 5' RACE reads, yielding one record per CDR3 amino acid sequence without DNA. Here the sample table reports some 99,000 distinct CDR3 sequences. Sequenced material: blood. The receptors here all came from a human donor with ulcerative colitis or Crohn's disease, or a healthy co-twin of an affected twin (not recorded which). The CDR3 runs from the conserved cysteine through the conserved F or W. Clone size is shown for a subset of rows, as once, few, many or a class of expanded clone.

TRBJ1-1 TRBV10-3 NA 14 CAIRDSGMNTEAFF
TRBJ2-7 TRBV12-3/TRBV12-4 NA 15 CASSPRGAGAGEQYF
TRBJ2-7 TRBV20-1 NA 14 CSAKLAGGSYEQYF
TRBJ1-2 TRBV30 NA 15 CAWSVFRGHYYGYTF
TRBJ1-2 TRBV2 NA 12 CASLQGGYGYTF
TRBJ2-7 TRBV5-4 NA 16 CASSPGLAGAGNEQYF
TRBJ2-2 TRBV5-6 NA 16 CASSSIAGALTGELFF
TRBJ1-4 TRBV27 NA 14 CASSGRPPDEKLFF
TRBJ2-3 TRBV7-2 medium-sized 16 CASSSPVGQGAYTQYF
TRBJ2-1 TRBV27 NA 13 CASSLGSPDEQFF
TRBJ2-2 TRBV19 NA 15 CASRRTGMITGELFF
TRBJ2-2 TRBV7-2 NA 16 CASGNGEVTGAGELFF
TRBJ2-1 TRBV15 NA 21 CATSRPHKGTSGSPSYNEQFF
TRBJ1-5 TRBV25-1 NA 16 CASSDSTTLSNQPQHF
TRBJ2-5 TRBV7-2 NA 12 CASSHGAQTQYF
TRBJ1-5 TRBV20-1 NA 12 CSAGGANQPQHF
TRBJ2-1 TRBV24-1 NA 17 CATSDPGLAGGYNEQFF